Following are 14 T cell receptor beta chains from one sample sequenced in a study of breast tumors, draining lymph nodes, adjacent tissues. Axillary draining lymph nodes of breast cancer patients supplied the node samples. TCRdb called the multiplex PCR reads again in MiXCR, with one record for every CDR3 protein. The sample contains some 170,000 distinct CDR3 sequences, about 33% of which appear only once. Sequenced input: axillary lymph node tissue. These receptors all stem from a female donor with breast cancer. Some clones in this sample may be carry-over from other donors' samples.

The chain has TRBV18 and TRBJ2-3; 16 nucleotides align to TRBD2. Germline V lookup: CDR1 KGHSH, CDR2 LQKENI. V lost 6 bases, J lost 4 bases, and 7 bases stayed unmatched. The length of the CDR3 is 17 residues. The CDR3 region has the DNA TGTGCCAGCTCCGTCCCGGGACTAGCGGGGGGGTCAGATACGCAGTATTTT. The encoded protein is CASSVPGLAGGSDTQYF.

On this clonotype itself: A read error may account for a junction end that differs from germline. The chain links TRBV29-1 to TRBJ2-7; TRBD2 matches 8 bases. Germline CDR1 reads SQVTM; CDR2 reads ANQGSEA. The CDR3 spans 14 residues. The CDR3 loop is CGVRGYGRAYEQYF. Here the CDR3 DNA reads TGCGGCGTTCGGGGTTACGGGAGGGCCTACGAGCAGTACTTC.

This clonotype occurred many times. The chain is built from TRBV6-5 and TRBJ1-2; D might be TRBD1 (5 bases). Germline lookup yields CDR1 MNHEY and CDR2 SVGAGI. V shed 6 bases and J shed 5 bases, with 13 bases lying between them. There are 13 residues in the CDR3. The CDR3 DNA is TGTGCCAGCAGCCCCTTGGGGGGATATGGCTACACCTTC. Amino acid sequence: CASSPLGGYGYTF.

Ten or more counts support this clonotype. V and J are TRBV20-1 and TRBJ2-7; no clear D gene. The ends were cut back, 0 bases at V and 0 bases at J, with 12 bases in the middle. CDR3 length: 15 residues. Germline V gene lookup returns CDR1 DFQATT and CDR2 SNEGSKA (reference sequence). The CDR3 sequence: CSARDGTASSYEQYF. The CDR3 region has the DNA TGCAGTGCTAGAGATGGCACTGCCAGCTCCTACGAGCAGTACTTC.

This clonotype was counted at least ten times. The chain combines TRBV2 with TRBJ1-2, with D hard to call. V was clipped by 7 bases and J by 5 bases, with 17 bases between them. The CDR3 is 14 residues long. Germline V gene lookup returns CDR1 SNHLY and CDR2 FYNNEI. The CDR3 reads CASTDGVKGYGYTF. CDR3 nucleotide sequence: TGTGCCAGCACCGACGGGGTAAAGGGATATGGCTACACCTTC.

Concerning this clonotype itself: Given a much more abundant clone one base away, this may be a read error. The genes are TRBV28 and TRBJ2-1, with 7 bases matching TRBD1. V trimming: 6 bases; J trimming: 5 bases; junction bases outside the gene matches: 1. From germline, CDR1 is MDHEN and CDR2 SYDVKM. The length of the CDR3 is 12 residues. CDR3 DNA sequence: TGTGCCAGCAGCACAGGGGACAATGAGCAGTTCTTC. This gives the protein CASSTGDNEQFF.

This clonotype was seen many times. This chain uses TRBV6-5 with TRBJ2-7; 9 bases map to TRBD1. The CDR3 spans 17 residues. The germline CDR1 and CDR2 sequences are MNHEY and SVGAGI. The J segment lost 5 bases and the V segment lost 5 bases, leaving 16 bases of the junction unmatched. CDR3 protein: CASSTLRSDRGSHEQYF. CDR3 nucleotide sequence: TGTGCCAGCAGTACCCTCCGCTCGGACAGGGGATCACACGAGCAGTACTTC.

A remark on this clonotype: Possible read error: a much larger clone is one base away. This chain connects TRBV6-2 or TRBV6-3 to TRBJ2-7, with D hard to call. Germline V CDR1 and CDR2: MNHEY, SVGEGT. The CDR3 is 12 residues long. Deletions cut 5 bases from V and 1 base from J, with 6 bases between. The CDR3 protein is CASSHTSYEQYF. CDR3 bases: TGTGCCAGCAGTCACACTTCCTACGAGCAGTACTTC.

This clonotype has just a few counts. Mismatch with germline at one junction end may stem from a read error. The chain joins TRBV9 to TRBJ2-5, with 9 nucleotides matching TRBD2. The CDR3 length is 14 residues. Germline lookup yields CDR1 SGDLS and CDR2 YYNGEE. This chain's CDR3 is CPSSVVASGETQSF. For the CDR3, the DNA is TGTCCCAGCAGCGTAGTAGCTAGCGGGGAGACCCAGTCCTTC.

The chain joins TRBV15 to TRBJ2-7, with TRBD1 matching over 9 bases. Germline V gene sequence: CDR1 LNHNV, CDR2 YYDKDF (reference sequence). Germline trimming cut 7 bases from V and 11 bases from J; bases unmatched to any gene: 15. The CDR3 spans 14 residues. CDR3 nucleotides: TGTGCCACCAACCAAGCGGGACAGGGCCCGACGAAGTACTTC. It translates to CATNQAGQGPTKYF.

The V gene is TRBV9, the J gene TRBJ1-4; a possible D gene is TRBD1 (6 bases). The CDR3 has 13 amino acids. Trimming stripped 5 bases from V and 7 bases from J, with 12 bases between. Per germline, CDR1 SGDLS and CDR2 YYNGEE. CDR3 DNA: TGTGCCAGCAGTAGCGGGGGGGCTGAAAAACTGTTTTTT. Its protein is CASSSGGAEKLFF.

This chain connects TRBV29-1 to TRBJ2-7, with 7 positions matching TRBD2. CDR3 size: 16 residues. V lost 0 bases and J lost 9; bases outside the gene matches: 17. The germline gives CDR1 SQVTM, CDR2 ANQGSEA. The CDR3 DNA reads as TGCAGCGTTGAAGAAACAATTCGGCGGGAGTCCGACGGGCAGTACTTC. Protein sequence: CSVEETIRRESDGQYF.

As regards this clonotype: The junction departs from germline at one end; a sequencing error may be responsible. The chain has TRBV18 and TRBJ2-3, with 7 bases fitting TRBD1. In germline, CDR1 is KGHSH, CDR2 LQKENI. This CDR3 contains 16 residues. Written as DNA, the CDR3 is TGTGCCAGCTCACCACGTGACCGGGACAGCAGAGATACGCAGTATTTT. Its protein is CASSPRDRDSRDTQYF.

To note about this clonotype: A much more abundant neighbour one base away suggests this may be a read error. The rearrangement joins TRBV5-4 to TRBJ2-1; D not resolved. CDR3 length: 13 residues. In germline, CDR1 is SGHNT, CDR2 YYREEE (reference sequence). DNA of the CDR3: TGTGCCAGCAGCTTGGTGGGGTACAATGAGCAGCTCTTC. Translation gives CASSLVGYNEQLF.